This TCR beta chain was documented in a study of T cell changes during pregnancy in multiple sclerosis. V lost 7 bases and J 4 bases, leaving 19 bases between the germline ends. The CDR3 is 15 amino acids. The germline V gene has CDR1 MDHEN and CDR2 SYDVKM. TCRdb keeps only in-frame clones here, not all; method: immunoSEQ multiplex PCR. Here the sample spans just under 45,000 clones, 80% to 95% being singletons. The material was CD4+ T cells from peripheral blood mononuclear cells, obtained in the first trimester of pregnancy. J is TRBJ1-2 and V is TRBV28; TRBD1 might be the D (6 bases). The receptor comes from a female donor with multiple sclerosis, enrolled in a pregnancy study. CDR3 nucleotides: TGTGCCAGCACCCAACGACAGGTCCTTAGCTATGGCTACACCTTC. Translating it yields CASTQRQVLSYGYTF.